This entry lists 30 T cell receptor beta chains sequenced from one sample in a study of tumor and adjacent non-tumor tissue in lung cancer. A modified ARM-PCR protocol with three rounds of nested PCR amplified TCRbeta. TCRdb reprocessed the multiplex PCR reads with MiXCR, giving one entry per CDR3 protein. The table lists about 70,000 distinct CDR3 sequences, about three quarters of them singletons, with 28% in the top ten. No cell sorting was done before RNA was extracted from the tissue. The source material was lung tumor tissue. These receptors were taken from a man aged 60 to 75 with non-small cell lung cancer.

The rearrangement uses TRBV7-9 and TRBJ2-5; 10 nucleotides align to TRBD2. V was pared by 3 bases and J by 7 bases, with 11 bases of the junction left unmatched. The CDR3 is 16 residues long. CDR1 is SEHNR, CDR2 FQNEAQ, per germline (reference sequence). The CDR3 loop is CASSFALAGESATQYF. CDR3 DNA sequence: TGTGCCAGCAGCTTTGCCCTAGCGGGAGAGTCCGCGACCCAGTACTTC.

This chain joins TRBV20-1 and TRBJ2-7, with a tentative D call TRBD2 (6 bases). This CDR3 is 12 amino acids long. Germline V lookup: CDR1 DFQATT, CDR2 SNEGSKA (reference sequence). Trimming pared 4 bases from V and 9 bases from J, leaving 16 bases between. The chain's CDR3 is CSATQQDYMQYF. CDR3 DNA sequence: TGCAGTGCTACCCAACAGGACTACATGCAGTACTTC.

In the case of this clonotype: This CDR3 fails to terminate in the conserved phenylalanine or tryptophan, so it likely reflects a read error. It is unclear where the CDR3 begins or ends on the DNA, so no DNA is shown, and the CDR3 is as TCRdb lists it. V and J are TRBV20-1 and TRBJ2-5; the table calls TRBD1, which could not be checked here. The CDR3 sequence runs 15 residues, both termini included. Per the germline V gene, CDR1 is DFQATT and CDR2 is SNEGSKA (reference sequence). Here the CDR3 reads CSARSGAGHQETQCL.

This clonotype showed up just a few times. A much bigger clone sits one base away, suggesting this may be a read error. This chain connects TRBV20-1 to TRBJ1-1, with D unresolved. Germline assignment: CDR1 DFQATT and CDR2 SNEGSKA (reference sequence). This CDR3 contains 13 residues. V was shortened by 6 bases and J by 0 bases, with 11 bases between the two germline ends. The CDR3 sequence is CSAPERLNTEAFF. In DNA, the CDR3 is TGCAGTGCGCCGGAACGGTTGAACACTGAAGCTTTCTTT.

Concerning this clonotype itself: The junction and the germline gene differ at one end; a read error may be behind it. The chain joins TRBV20-1 to TRBJ2-5, with 8 positions matching TRBD2. The CDR3 totals 15 residues. Germline V gene data show CDR1 as DFQATT and CDR2 as SNEGSKA (reference sequence). In DNA form, the CDR3 reads TGCAGTGCTAGAGACCCCGGGACTAGTCAAGAGAACCAGTACTTC. Its translation is CSARDPGTSQENQYF.

This clonotype has just one count. A much larger clonotype is one base distant, so this may be a read error. This sequence joins TRBV28 and TRBJ2-3, with 8 bases lining up with TRBD1. This CDR3 spans 15 amino acids. Per germline, CDR1 MDHEN and CDR2 SYDVKM. This CDR3 reads CTSPPTGAATDTQYF. As DNA, the CDR3 is TGTACCAGCCCCCCGACAGGGGCGGCTACGGATACGCAGTATTTT.

A remark on this clonotype: This may be a read error: a much more frequent sequence differs by one nucleotide. CDR3 residues: CASSLGGGGGTEAFF. CDR3 bases: TGTGCCAGCAGTTTGGGAGGCGGAGGGGGCACTGAAGCTTTCTTT. This rearrangement joins TRBV28 to TRBJ1-1, with D perhaps TRBD1 (6 bases). Deletions cut 3 bases from V and 4 bases from J, with 15 bases between. CDR3 length equals 15 residues. Germline values: CDR1 MDHEN, CDR2 SYDVKM.

Concerning this clonotype: This may be a read error: a much more frequent sequence differs by one nucleotide. The genes are TRBV5-1 and TRBJ2-7; 8 bases agree with TRBD2. Germline values: CDR1 SGHRS, CDR2 YFSETQ. The CDR3 runs 15 residues. DNA for the CDR3: TGCGCCAGCAGGTTGGGGTGGACTAGCAACTACGAGCAGTACTTC. Translation: CASRLGWTSNYEQYF.

A note on this clonotype: Relative to the germline gene, one junction end is altered; a read error may explain this. The rearrangement uses TRBV5-4 and TRBJ2-3; 8 bases fit TRBD2. Germline V CDR1 and CDR2: SGHNT, YYREEE (reference sequence). The CDR3 length is 16 residues. CDR3 sequence: CVSSPIEREPGDTQYF. The CDR3 DNA reads TGTGTCAGCAGCCCTATAGAGCGGGAGCCAGGAGATACGCAGTATTTT.

The chain couples TRBV24-1 to TRBJ2-1; TRBD2 aligns across 10 bases. Looked up from germline, CDR1 is KGHDR and CDR2 is SFDVKD. Trimming at V came to 5 bases and at J to 8 bases, leaving 5 bases not matched to a gene. CDR3 length equals 14 residues. This chain's CDR3 is CATSAGTSAHEQFF. CDR3 nucleotide sequence: TGTGCCACCAGTGCCGGGACTAGCGCCCATGAGCAGTTCTTC.

Regarding this clonotype: One end of the junction varies from germline; a read error may be responsible. V and J are TRBV10-3 and TRBJ2-6; the match to TRBD1 covers 12 bases. CDR1 and CDR2 (germline): ENHRY, SYGVKD. CDR3 length: 17 amino acids. Here the CDR3 DNA reads TGTGCCATCACCGGACAGGGACAGGGGGCTGGAGCCAACGTCCTGACTTTC. Encoded protein: CAITGQGQGAGANVLTF.

Remarks on this clonotype: Because it lacks the conserved phenylalanine or tryptophan at the end, this CDR3 is likely a read error. The rearrangement uses TRBV20-1 and TRBJ2-1, with D perhaps matching TRBD1 or TRBD2 (6 bases each). This CDR3 has 15 residues. The V end was cut by 6 bases, the J end by 5 bases, with 20 bases between. The germline V gene has CDR1 DFQATT and CDR2 SNEGSKA (reference sequence). CDR3 amino acids: CSADPGASGNNEQFL. The CDR3 bases are TGCAGTGCCGACCCGGGGGCTAGTGGGAACAATGAGCAGTTCTTA.

The chain is built from TRBV29-1 and TRBJ1-2; TRBD1 is a possible D gene (6 bases). The CDR3 length is 14 residues. From germline, CDR1 is SQVTM and CDR2 ANQGSEA. The DNA for the CDR3 is TGCGGCGCTGAGATCCCAGACAGGAGCTATGGCTACACCTTC. Its translation is CGAEIPDRSYGYTF.

On this clonotype: One junction end disagrees with the germline gene, perhaps due to a read error. V is TRBV11-2 and J is TRBJ1-4; no definite D call. The CDR3 runs to 14 residues. Germline CDR1 reads SGHAT; CDR2 reads FQNNGV. CDR3 loop: CANSFGPANEKLFF. CDR3 bases: TGTGCCAACAGCTTTGGACCGGCTAATGAAAAACTATTTTTT.

The chain employs TRBV20-1 and TRBJ2-7; TRBD2 is a possible D gene (5 bases). V was pared by 3 bases and J by 1 base, with 22 bases between. Germline V gene data show CDR1 as DFQATT and CDR2 as SNEGSKA (reference sequence). The CDR3 runs 17 residues. This chain's CDR3 is CSARALTSKRDSYEQYF. In DNA form, the CDR3 reads TGCAGTGCTAGGGCTCTAACGAGTAAGAGGGATTCCTACGAGCAGTACTTC.

V and J are TRBV12-3 or TRBV12-4 and TRBJ2-7; a weak D match, TRBD2 (6 bases). The CDR3 covers 11 residues. V lost 9 bases to trimming and J lost 2 bases, with 8 bases between them. The CDR3 here is CASGRTYEQYF. The CDR3 DNA reads TGTGCCAGTGGGAGGACCTACGAGCAGTACTTC.

The genes are TRBV10-3 and TRBJ1-2; D is unclear. CDR1 is ENHRY, CDR2 SYGVKD, per germline. The ends were cut back, 9 bases at V and 1 base at J, with 15 bases in the middle. This CDR3 has 14 amino acids. The CDR3 sequence: CAISGLESNYGYTF. CDR3 in DNA: TGTGCCATTAGCGGCCTAGAGAGTAACTATGGCTACACCTTC.

Regarding this clonotype: At one boundary the junction diverges from the germline segment, which might be a read error. The genes are TRBV5-1 and TRBJ1-1; D remains unclear. The CDR3 consists of 14 residues. Germline assignment: CDR1 SGHRS and CDR2 YFSETQ. The CDR3 DNA is TGCGCCAGCGGCTTGTCAGAGGTAGGCACTGAAGCTTTCTTT. This encodes CASGLSEVGTEAFF.

This clonotype was recorded at least ten times. The chain carries TRBV7-9 and TRBJ2-3; 7 positions match TRBD2. CDR1 is SEHNR and CDR2 is FQNEAQ in the germline V gene (reference sequence). V lost 5 bases to trimming and J lost 6 bases; unmatched junction nucleotides: 8. The CDR3 length is 14 residues. The CDR3, as DNA: TGTGCCAGCAGCCTTCGACTAGCAACCGATACGCAGTATTTT. This encodes CASSLRLATDTQYF.

The rearrangement uses TRBV5-4 and TRBJ2-3; 8 bases agree with TRBD2. The CDR3 has 16 amino acids. Trimming cost V 7 bases and J 6 bases; bases outside gene matches: 16. Germline V CDR1 and CDR2: SGHNT, YYREEE (reference sequence). The CDR3 spells CASGPFEREPGDTQYF. CDR3 in DNA: TGTGCCAGCGGCCCTTTCGAGCGGGAGCCGGGGGATACGCAGTATTTT.

The chain carries TRBV12-3 or TRBV12-4 and TRBJ2-1, with unresolved D. This CDR3 spans 14 amino acids. With 3 bases removed from V and 8 bases from J, the gap between germline ends came to 14 bases. This CDR3 reads CASSFGRRVHEQFF. Written as DNA, the CDR3 is TGTGCCAGCAGTTTTGGCAGGAGAGTCCATGAGCAGTTCTTC.

Points on this clonotype: At one boundary the junction diverges from the germline segment, which might be a read error. V gene TRBV20-1 combines with J gene TRBJ2-2, with 12 bases identical to TRBD2. There are 17 residues in the CDR3. From germline, CDR1 is DFQATT and CDR2 SNEGSKA (reference sequence). The CDR3 is CSAPGTSGLSFTWELFF. The CDR3 nucleotides read TGCAGTGCTCCCGGGACTAGCGGGTTGTCGTTCACCTGGGAGCTGTTTTTT.

In regard to this clonotype: Compared with germline, one end of the junction differs, possibly owing to a read error. This chain connects TRBV7-8 to TRBJ2-1; D remains unclear. The germline gives CDR1 SGHVS, CDR2 FQNEAQ. There are 15 residues in the CDR3. The DNA for the CDR3 is TGTGCCATCAGCTTTGACCATAGCTCCTACAATGAGCAGTTCTTC. Translating it yields CAISFDHSSYNEQFF.

Notes on this clonotype: One end of the junction fails to match germline, which may point to a read error. The chain is built from TRBV20-1 and TRBJ2-6; D uncertain. Germline V gives CDR1 DFQATT, CDR2 SNEGSKA (reference sequence). This CDR3 is built from 15 residues. CDR3 in DNA: TGCAGTGCCAGAGGACGTGACTGTAGGGCCAACCTCCTGACTTTC. Its protein product is CSARGRDCRANLLTF.

On this clonotype: Given the absence of the conserved phenylalanine or tryptophan at the CDR3 end, a read error is likely. The rearrangement joins TRBV6-5 to TRBJ2-1; 7 bases are a match to TRBD2. The CDR3 is 17 amino acids. Germline lookup yields CDR1 MNHEY and CDR2 SVGAGI. CDR3 sequence: CASSYSLAVSRDNAQFV. The CDR3 DNA reads TGTGCCAGCAGTTACAGTCTAGCGGTTTCAAGAGACAATGCGCAGTTCGTC.

The chain joins TRBV11-2 to TRBJ1-2, with D hard to call. Germline loops: CDR1 SGHAT, CDR2 FQNNGV. The CDR3 extends over 13 amino acids. V lost 3 bases and J lost 0, with 5 bases in between. CDR3 sequence reads: CASSLTTNYGYTF. The CDR3 DNA reads TGTGCCAGCAGCTTGACAACTAACTATGGCTACACCTTC.

This clonotype showed up many times. This chain connects TRBV11-1 to TRBJ2-5, with D perhaps TRBD1 (6 bases). CDR1 and CDR2 from the germline V gene are SGHAT and FQDESV (reference sequence). The V end was cut by 8 bases, the J end by 5 bases, with 21 bases between. The CDR3 runs 15 residues. CDR3 bases: TGTGCCAGCGACCATACAGTGGCAGGGGTGGAGACCCAGTACTTC. This encodes CASDHTVAGVETQYF.

This clonotype was counted a few times. The chain combines TRBV6-5 with TRBJ2-7, with 7 bases that match TRBD2. V was clipped by 4 bases and J by 6 bases; unmatched bases: 12. There are 15 residues in the CDR3. CDR1 MNHEY and CDR2 SVGAGI come from the germline V gene. The CDR3 is CASSSSGRETVEQYF. CDR3 DNA: TGTGCCAGCAGTTCCTCGGGGCGGGAGACGGTCGAGCAGTACTTC.

The rearrangement joins TRBV6-1 to TRBJ2-1, with a weak D call TRBD1 (5 bases). The V and J ends lost 7 bases and 0 bases respectively, with 13 bases between them. Looked up from germline, CDR1 is MNHNS and CDR2 is SASEGT. The CDR3 has 15 amino acids. CDR3 sequence: CASKDTWSSYNEQFF. CDR3 nucleotides: TGTGCCAGCAAGGACACCTGGAGCTCCTACAATGAGCAGTTCTTC.

With regard to this clonotype: Compared with germline, one end of the junction differs, possibly owing to a read error. The chain links TRBV20-1 to TRBJ2-7; D ambiguous. The CDR3 spans 13 residues. CDR1 and CDR2 from the germline V gene are DFQATT and SNEGSKA (reference sequence). CDR3 protein: CSGLTRNSYEQYF. The CDR3 DNA reads as TGCAGTGGCTTAACGAGGAATTCCTACGAGCAGTATTTC.